This T cell receptor beta chain was recorded in a study of blood T cell repertoires in COVID-19. The V end lost 2 bases, the J end lost 1 base, and 6 bases lay between the germline ends. This CDR3 has 14 residues. CDR1 and CDR2 from the germline V gene are LGHDT and YNNKEL (reference sequence). Profiling relied on immunoSEQ multiplex PCR, and the TCRdb table lists in-frame clones only, not all of them. This sample has 45,000 to 70,000 clones; about four fifths occur once, and the top ten carry under 30%. The source is a woman over 75 with active or convalescent COVID-19. The chain links TRBV3-1 (or the pseudogene TRBV3-2) to TRBJ1-3; the D gene is possibly TRBD1 (5 bases). Sequenced: peripheral blood. The CDR3 loop reads CASSQRGSGNTIYF. Written as DNA, the CDR3 is TGTGCCAGCAGCCAACGGGGGTCTGGAAACACCATATATTTT.